This TCR beta chain was captured by sequencing in a study of cytomegalovirus exposure and HLA in healthy donors. The PCR had 60 Vbeta and 13 Jbeta primers. Only in-frame clones appear in the TCRdb table, and some are missing; sequencing was by immunoSEQ multiplex PCR. The sample lists 65,000 to 70,000 clones, around 76% occurring once. Healthy bone marrow donors supplied every sample. The CDR3 contains 13 residues. The V and J ends lost 7 bases and 4 bases respectively, with 13 bases between them. The germline gives CDR1 LNHDA, CDR2 SQIVND (reference sequence). The sequenced material came from PBMCs. This TCR came from a man in his fifties in good health and CMV-seronegative. The J gene is TRBJ1-1, the V gene TRBV19, with D perhaps TRBD1 (5 bases). CDR3 sequence (DNA): TGTGCCAGTACACCGACAGTGCTCACTGAAGCTTTCTTT. It codes for CASTPTVLTEAFF.